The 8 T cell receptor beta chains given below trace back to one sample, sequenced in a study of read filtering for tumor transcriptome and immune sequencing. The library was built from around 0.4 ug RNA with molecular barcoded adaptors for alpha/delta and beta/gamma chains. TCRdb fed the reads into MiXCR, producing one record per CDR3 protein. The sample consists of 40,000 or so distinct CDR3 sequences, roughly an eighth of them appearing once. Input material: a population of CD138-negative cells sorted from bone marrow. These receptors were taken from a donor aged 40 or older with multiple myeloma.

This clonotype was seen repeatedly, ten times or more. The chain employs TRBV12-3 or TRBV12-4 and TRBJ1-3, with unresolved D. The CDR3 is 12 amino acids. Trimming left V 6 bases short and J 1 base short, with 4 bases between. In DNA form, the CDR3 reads TGTGCCAGCAGCCTATCTGGAAACACCATATATTTT. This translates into CASSLSGNTIYF.

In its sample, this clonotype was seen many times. CDR3 loop: CASSPYSGARYTEAFF. CDR3 coding DNA: TGTGCCAGCAGCCCCTACAGTGGGGCTAGGTACACTGAAGCTTTCTTT. V usage is TRBV7-8 and J usage is TRBJ1-1; D perhaps matches TRBD1 (5 bases). CDR3 length: 16 residues. CDR1 is SGHVS, CDR2 FQNEAQ, per germline. With 5 bases removed from V and 3 bases from J, the gap between germline ends came to 19 bases.

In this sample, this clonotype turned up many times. The CDR3 reads CASSGERDSYGYTF. The CDR3 coding sequence is TGTGCCAGCAGTGGGGAGCGAGACTCCTATGGCTACACCTTC. The V gene is TRBV2, the J gene TRBJ1-2; unclear D gene. The CDR3 runs to 14 residues. From germline, CDR1 is SNHLY and CDR2 FYNNEI. The ends were cut back, 4 bases at V and 4 bases at J, with 13 bases in the middle.

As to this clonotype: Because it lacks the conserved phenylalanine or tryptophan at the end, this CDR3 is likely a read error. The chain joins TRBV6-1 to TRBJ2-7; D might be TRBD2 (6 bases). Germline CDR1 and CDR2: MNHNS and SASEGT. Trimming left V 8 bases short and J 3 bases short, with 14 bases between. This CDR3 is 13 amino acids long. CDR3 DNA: TGTGCCAGCGGCCGGGACTTCGACTACGAGCAGTACCTC. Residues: CASGRDFDYEQYL.

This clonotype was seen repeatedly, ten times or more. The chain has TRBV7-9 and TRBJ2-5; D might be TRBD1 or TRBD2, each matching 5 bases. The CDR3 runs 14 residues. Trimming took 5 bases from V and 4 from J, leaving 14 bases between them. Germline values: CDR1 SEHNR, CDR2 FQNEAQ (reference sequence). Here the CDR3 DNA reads TGTGCCAGCAGCCTCGGGACGGCAGTAGAGACCCAGTACTTC. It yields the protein CASSLGTAVETQYF.

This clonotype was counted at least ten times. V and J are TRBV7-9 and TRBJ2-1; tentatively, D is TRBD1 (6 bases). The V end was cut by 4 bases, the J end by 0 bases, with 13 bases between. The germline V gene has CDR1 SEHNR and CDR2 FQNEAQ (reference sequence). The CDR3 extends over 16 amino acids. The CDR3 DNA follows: TGTGCCAGCAGCTACCCGGACAGCAGCTCCTACAATGAGCAGTTCTTC. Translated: CASSYPDSSSYNEQFF. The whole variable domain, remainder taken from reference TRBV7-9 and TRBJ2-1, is DTGVSQNPRHKITKRGQNVTFRCDPISEHNRLYWYRQTLGQGPEFLTYFQNEAQLEKSRLLSDRFSAERPKGSFSTLEIQRTEQGDSAMYLCASSYPDSSSYNEQFFGPGTRLTVL.

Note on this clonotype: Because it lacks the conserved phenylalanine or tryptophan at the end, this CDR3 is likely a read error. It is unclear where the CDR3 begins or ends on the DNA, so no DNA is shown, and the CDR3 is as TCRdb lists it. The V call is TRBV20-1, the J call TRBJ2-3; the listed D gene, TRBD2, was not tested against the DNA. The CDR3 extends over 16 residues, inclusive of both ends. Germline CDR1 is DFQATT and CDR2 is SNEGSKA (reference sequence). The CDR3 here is CSAQTSGRDIADTKYL.

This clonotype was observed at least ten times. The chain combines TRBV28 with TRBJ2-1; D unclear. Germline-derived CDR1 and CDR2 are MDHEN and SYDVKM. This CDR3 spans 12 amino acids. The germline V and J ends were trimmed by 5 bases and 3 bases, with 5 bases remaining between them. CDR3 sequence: CASSPFYNEQFF. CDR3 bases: TGTGCCAGCAGTCCCTTCTACAATGAGCAGTTCTTC.